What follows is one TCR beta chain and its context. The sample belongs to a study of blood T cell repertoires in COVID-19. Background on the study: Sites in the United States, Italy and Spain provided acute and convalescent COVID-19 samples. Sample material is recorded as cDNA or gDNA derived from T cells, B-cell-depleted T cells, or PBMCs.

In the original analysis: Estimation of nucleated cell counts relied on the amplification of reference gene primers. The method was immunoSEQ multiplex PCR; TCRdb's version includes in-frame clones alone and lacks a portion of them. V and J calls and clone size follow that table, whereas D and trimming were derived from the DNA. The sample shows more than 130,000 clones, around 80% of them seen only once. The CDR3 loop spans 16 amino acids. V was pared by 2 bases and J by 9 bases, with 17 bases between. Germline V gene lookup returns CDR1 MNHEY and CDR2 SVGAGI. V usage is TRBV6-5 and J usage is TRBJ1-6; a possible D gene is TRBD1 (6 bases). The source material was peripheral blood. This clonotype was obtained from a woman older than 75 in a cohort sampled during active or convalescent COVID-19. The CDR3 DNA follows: TGTGCCAGCAGTTACCAGGACAGTCGTGGAAGTTCACCCCTCCACTTT. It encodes CASSYQDSRGSSPLHF.